The 20 T cell receptor beta chains in this list originate from one sample, sequenced in a study of cytomegalovirus exposure and HLA in healthy donors. The PCR used 60 Vbeta and 13 Jbeta primers. Libraries were prepared by immunoSEQ multiplex PCR; TCRdb keeps only in-frame clonotypes and omits some of them. The sample has some 130,000 clones, around 75% seen once; the top ten hold around 3%. The specimen was PBMCs. The receptors were sampled from a man aged 40-55 years in good health and CMV-seronegative.

This clone was counted a single time. Here the CDR3 reads CASSQVDRDTGELFF. CDR3 sequence (DNA): TGTGCCAGCAGCCAAGTCGACAGGGACACCGGGGAGCTGTTTTTT. The chain uses TRBV4-2 and TRBJ2-2; TRBD1 matches 7 bases. V shed 1 base and J 3 bases; nucleotides not matched to a gene: 2. CDR1 and CDR2 from the germline V gene are LGHNA and YNFKEQ. The CDR3 consists of 15 residues.

As DNA, the CDR3 is TGTGCCAGCAGCCACGCCATGGGACTAGCCCACGAGCAGTACTTC. Protein product: CASSHAMGLAHEQYF. J is TRBJ2-7 and V is TRBV6-6; 9 bases are a match to TRBD2. J gave up 5 bases and V 6 bases, and 11 bases lay outside the gene matches. Germline V gives CDR1 MNHNY, CDR2 SVGAGI (reference sequence). The CDR3 extends over 15 amino acids.

The chain recombines TRBV28 with TRBJ1-5; the D gene is possibly TRBD1 (6 bases). The CDR3 is 14 amino acids. V gave up 4 bases and J gave up 1 base, with 8 bases separating them. Per the germline V gene, CDR1 is MDHEN and CDR2 is SYDVKM. CDR3 DNA sequence: TGTGCCAGCAGTTCAGGGGCCAGCAATCAGCCCCAGCATTTT. Protein product: CASSSGASNQPQHF.

V gene TRBV11-3 combines with J gene TRBJ2-7; TRBD2 is a possible D gene (6 bases). Trimming took 2 bases from V and 2 from J, leaving 10 bases between them. The CDR3 is 14 residues long. CDR1 is SGHNT and CDR2 is YENEEA in the germline V gene. The CDR3 is CASSLTGDPYEQYF. CDR3 nucleotide sequence: TGTGCCAGCAGCTTAACGGGGGACCCCTACGAGCAGTACTTC.

This chain joins TRBV10-3 and TRBJ2-7, with 7 bases fitting TRBD1. This CDR3 comprises 12 residues. Germline CDR1 reads ENHRY; CDR2 reads SYGVKD. V was clipped by 3 bases and J by 6 bases; unmatched bases: 2. The CDR3 here is CAISEQGTEQYF. CDR3 in DNA: TGTGCCATCAGTGAACAGGGGACCGAGCAGTACTTC.

V and J are TRBV4-1 and TRBJ1-1; D unresolved. The length of the CDR3 is 13 residues. Trimming took off 0 bases at V and 5 bases at J, with 7 bases between the two ends. Germline CDR1 and CDR2: MGHRA and YSYEKL. The CDR3 spells CASSQDRGTEAFF. Written as DNA, the CDR3 is TGCGCCAGCAGCCAAGACCGGGGAACTGAAGCTTTCTTT.

The chain recombines TRBV19 with TRBJ2-5; TRBD1 matches at 9 bases. This CDR3 region has 14 residues. V was clipped by 3 bases and J by 3 bases; unmatched bases: 2. Per the germline V gene, CDR1 is LNHDA and CDR2 is SQIVND (reference sequence). The CDR3 nucleotides read TGTGCCAGTAGTATCGGGACAGGGAAAGAGACCCAGTACTTC. Protein sequence: CASSIGTGKETQYF. The full variable domain, in which reference TRBV19 and TRBJ2-5 provide the parts outside the CDR3, is DGGITQSPKYLFRKEGQNVTLSCEQNLNHDAMYWYRQDPGQGLRLIYYSQIVNDFQKGDIAEGYSVSREKKESFPLTVTSAQKNPTAFYLCASSIGTGKETQYFGPGTRLLVL.

The chain is built from TRBV11-1 and TRBJ1-6; D is unresolved. The V gene lost 5 bases and the J gene lost 9 bases, with 8 bases spanning the gap. CDR1 is SGHAT and CDR2 is FQDESV in the germline V gene (reference sequence). The CDR3 is made up of 12 amino acids. CDR3 coding DNA: TGTGCCAGCAGCATCGGTGGTTCACCCCTCCACTTT. This encodes CASSIGGSPLHF.

The CDR3 reads CASSPGGGYEQYF. For the CDR3, the DNA is TGTGCCAGCAGCCCGGGGGGGGGCTACGAGCAGTACTTC. The genes are TRBV5-6 and TRBJ2-7; TRBD2 matches at 8 bases. CDR3 length: 13 residues. Trimming took 4 bases from V and 3 from J; bases not matched to a gene: 3. Germline loops: CDR1 SGHDT, CDR2 YYEEEE.

The V and J genes are TRBV19 and TRBJ2-7; a possible D gene is TRBD1 (5 bases). Germline values: CDR1 LNHDA, CDR2 SQIVND (reference sequence). V was pared by 5 bases and J by 5 bases, with 13 bases between. The CDR3 is 13 residues long. This CDR3 is CASSAQGSDEQYF. The CDR3 DNA follows: TGTGCCAGTAGTGCCCAGGGTTCCGACGAGCAGTACTTC.

This clone was seen a few times. V usage is TRBV29-1 and J usage is TRBJ2-1, with 9 nucleotides matching TRBD1. This CDR3 has 13 amino acids. In germline, CDR1 is SQVTM, CDR2 ANQGSEA. The trim removed 3 bases at V and 4 bases at J, leaving 1 base unmatched. The CDR3 DNA sequence: TGCAGCGTTGAGGGACAGGGTTACAATGAGCAGTTCTTC. Translating it yields CSVEGQGYNEQFF.

This sequence joins TRBV13 and TRBJ2-3; D uncertain. The CDR3 contains 15 residues. The germline V gene has CDR1 PRHDT and CDR2 FYEKMQ (reference sequence). V was clipped by 4 bases and J by 0 bases, with 11 bases between them. The CDR3 DNA reads as TGTGCCAGCAGCTCTGGCACAGCTAGCACAGATACGCAGTATTTT. Translation: CASSSGTASTDTQYF.

The rearrangement joins TRBV6-5 to TRBJ1-5; a possible D gene is TRBD1 (6 bases). Germline lookup yields CDR1 MNHEY and CDR2 SVGAGI. The CDR3 is 13 amino acids. V lost 5 bases and J lost 3, with 8 bases in between. The CDR3 spells CASSPGVNQPQHF. CDR3 in DNA: TGTGCCAGCAGTCCAGGGGTCAATCAGCCCCAGCATTTT.

This chain connects TRBV27 to TRBJ1-3, with 7 bases lining up with TRBD1. Germline V lookup: CDR1 MNHEY, CDR2 SMNVEV (reference sequence). The CDR3 has 14 amino acids. V dropped 4 bases and J dropped 2; count of bases not matched to a gene: 2. CDR3 residues: CASSSTGAGNTIYF. DNA for the CDR3: TGTGCCAGCAGTTCAACAGGGGCTGGAAACACCATATATTTT.

The chain carries TRBV10-3 and TRBJ1-6, with D unclear. Germline assignment: CDR1 ENHRY and CDR2 SYGVKD. This CDR3 is built from 13 residues. Trimming cost V 11 bases and J 5 bases, with 13 bases left between them. For the CDR3, the DNA is TGTGCCTCCATGAATACAAATAATTCACCCCTCCACTTT. Protein: CASMNTNNSPLHF.

This clone is a singleton in its sample. The chain employs TRBV5-5 and TRBJ1-3; no firm D call. CDR1 and CDR2 (germline): SGHKS, YYEKEE (reference sequence). The CDR3 consists of 14 residues. V lost 4 bases, J lost 6 bases, and 14 bases lay in between. The CDR3 bases are TGTGCCAGCAGCCTTGGGGAGCTACAAAACACCATATATTTT. This translates into CASSLGELQNTIYF.

This clone was observed a single time. The chain recombines TRBV9 with TRBJ2-5, with 11 positions matching TRBD2. Germline values: CDR1 SGDLS, CDR2 YYNGEE. V shed 4 bases, J shed 2 bases, and the junction held 10 bases outside the gene matches. The CDR3 is made up of 17 amino acids. The CDR3 nucleotides read TGTGCCAGCAGCCCAGGGGCTAGCGGGGGGCCACAAGAGACCCAGTACTTC. This encodes CASSPGASGGPQETQYF. The whole variable domain, remainder taken from reference TRBV9 and TRBJ2-5, is DSGVTQTPKHLITATGQRVTLRCSPRSGDLSVYWYQQSLDQGLQFLIQYYNGEERAKGNILERFSAQQFPDLHSELNLSSLELGDSALYFCASSPGASGGPQETQYFGPGTRLLVL.

This chain uses TRBV27 with TRBJ2-7; 10 nucleotides match TRBD2. V shed 3 bases and J 2 bases; nucleotides not matched to a gene: 4. The CDR3 runs to 15 residues. Germline V gene lookup returns CDR1 MNHEY and CDR2 SMNVEV (reference sequence). CDR3 DNA: TGTGCCAGCAGTTTCACTAGCGGGACGACCTACGAGCAGTACTTC. Translated, it gives CASSFTSGTTYEQYF.

V and J are TRBV5-1 and TRBJ2-4, with a possible D match to TRBD2 (5 bases). V was clipped by 5 bases and J by 6 bases, with 18 bases between them. CDR1 SGHRS and CDR2 YFSETQ come from the germline V gene. CDR3 length: 15 residues. The CDR3 coding sequence is TGCGCCAGCAGGGACTTGGCGGGCCGCGGAAACATTCAGTACTTC. Amino acids: CASRDLAGRGNIQYF.

The rearrangement uses TRBV7-2 and TRBJ2-7; 9 positions agree with TRBD1. Germline CDR1 and CDR2: SGHTA and FQGNSA. CDR3 length: 14 amino acids. V was clipped by 3 bases and J by 3 bases; unmatched bases: 3. DNA of the CDR3: TGTGCCAGCAGCTTTGAGACAGGGGGCTACGAGCAGTACTTC. Amino acids: CASSFETGGYEQYF.